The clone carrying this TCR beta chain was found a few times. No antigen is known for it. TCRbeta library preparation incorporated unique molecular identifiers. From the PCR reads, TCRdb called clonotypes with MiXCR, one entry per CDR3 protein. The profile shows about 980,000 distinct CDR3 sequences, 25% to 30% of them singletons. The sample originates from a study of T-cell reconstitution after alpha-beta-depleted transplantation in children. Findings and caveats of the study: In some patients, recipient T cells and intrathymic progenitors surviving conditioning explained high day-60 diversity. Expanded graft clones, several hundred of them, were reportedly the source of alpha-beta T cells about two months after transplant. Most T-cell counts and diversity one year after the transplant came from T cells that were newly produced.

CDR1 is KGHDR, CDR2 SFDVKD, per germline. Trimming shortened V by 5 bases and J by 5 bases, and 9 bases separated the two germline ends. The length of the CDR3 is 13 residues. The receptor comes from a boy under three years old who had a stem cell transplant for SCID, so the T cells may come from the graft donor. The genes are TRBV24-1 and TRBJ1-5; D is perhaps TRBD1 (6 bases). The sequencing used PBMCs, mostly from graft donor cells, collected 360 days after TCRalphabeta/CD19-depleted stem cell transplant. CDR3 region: CATSGAGDQPQHF. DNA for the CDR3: TGTGCCACCAGTGGGGCAGGGGATCAGCCCCAGCATTTT.